The 22 T cell receptor beta chains below come from one sample, sequenced in a study of control samples from healthy donors and cancer patients. Generated by immunoSEQ multiplex PCR, the TCRdb table keeps only in-frame clones and is missing some. The table lists more than 90,000 clones, roughly 91% of them singletons. The material sequenced was blood. These receptors all stem from a man between 25 and 39 years old in good health.

V and J are TRBV7-2 and TRBJ2-3; no definite D call. Trimming cost V 5 bases and J 4 bases, with 4 bases left between them. The CDR3 spans 11 residues. From germline, CDR1 is SGHTA and CDR2 FQGNSA. The CDR3 DNA reads as TGTGCCAGCAGCCGCTCAGATACGCAGTATTTT. This encodes CASSRSDTQYF.

The chain couples TRBV5-1 to TRBJ2-2; D is uncertain. This CDR3 is 14 amino acids long. The V end lost 0 bases, the J end lost 6 bases, and 9 bases lay between the germline ends. The germline CDR1 and CDR2 sequences are SGHRS and YFSETQ. CDR3 sequence reads: CASSLVASAGELFF. The CDR3 DNA sequence: TGCGCCAGCAGCTTGGTGGCCTCTGCCGGGGAGCTGTTTTTT.

This chain links TRBV11-2 with TRBJ1-2; tentative D call: TRBD1 (6 bases). Germline CDR1 SGHAT, CDR2 FQNNGV. The germline V and J ends were trimmed by 4 bases and 7 bases, with 19 bases remaining between them. The CDR3 length is 15 residues. As DNA, the CDR3 is TGTGCCAGCAGCTCAACCCGGGGGCCAGTGAGTGGCTACACCTTC. Translating it yields CASSSTRGPVSGYTF.

This chain connects TRBV6-2 or TRBV6-3 to TRBJ2-3; possibly TRBD2 for D (6 bases). Germline V gene data show CDR1 as MNHEY and CDR2 as SVGEGT. The CDR3 contains 15 residues. V was cut by 5 bases and J by 0 bases, with 12 bases left in between. The CDR3, as DNA: TGTGCCAGCAGTAACTTCGGAGGGAGCACAGATACGCAGTATTTT. This gives the protein CASSNFGGSTDTQYF.

The table lists this clone with a count of one. V and J are TRBV27 and TRBJ1-2; D might be TRBD1 (6 bases). Trimming left V 5 bases short and J 1 base short, with 14 bases between. The germline CDR1 and CDR2 sequences are MNHEY and SMNVEV (reference sequence). The CDR3 is 15 residues long. CDR3 amino acids: CASSPNRVGNYGYTF. CDR3 DNA sequence: TGTGCCAGCAGTCCCAACAGGGTGGGTAACTATGGCTACACCTTC.

The chain is built from TRBV11-1 and TRBJ1-5; D uncertain. The germline V gene encodes CDR1 SGHAT and CDR2 FQDESV (reference sequence). V was trimmed by 5 bases and J by 2 bases, leaving 7 bases between them. The CDR3 length is 13 residues. Here the CDR3 reads CASSPHRNQPQHF. In DNA form, the CDR3 reads TGTGCCAGCAGCCCCCACCGCAATCAGCCCCAGCATTTT.

This clone appeared a few times. V usage is TRBV5-6 and J usage is TRBJ2-2; D unresolved. The CDR3 extends over 14 amino acids. CDR1 is SGHDT, CDR2 YYEEEE, per germline. V shed 2 bases and J shed 3 bases, with 8 bases lying between them. This chain's CDR3 is CASSFPSYTGELFF. Written as DNA, the CDR3 is TGTGCCAGCAGCTTCCCCTCGTACACCGGGGAGCTGTTTTTT.

This sequence joins TRBV27 and TRBJ2-1; 8 bases fit TRBD2. With V trimmed by 4 bases and J by 4 bases, 6 bases remained unmatched. This CDR3 contains 15 residues. Germline V gives CDR1 MNHEY, CDR2 SMNVEV (reference sequence). The CDR3 nucleotides read TGTGCCAGCAGTTCCTCGGGAGGGTTTTACAATGAGCAGTTCTTC. This translates into CASSSSGGFYNEQFF.

V is TRBV6-5 and J is TRBJ2-3; TRBD2 aligns across 10 bases. The V segment lost 7 bases and the J segment 2 bases; nucleotides outside the gene matches: 3. This CDR3 has 14 residues. Germline CDR1 reads MNHEY; CDR2 reads SVGAGI. This CDR3 is CASKRGGLTDTQYF. The CDR3 DNA reads as TGTGCCAGCAAGCGGGGGGGCCTCACAGATACGCAGTATTTT.

This clone was seen only once. This chain uses TRBV27 with TRBJ2-7, with D hard to call. V lost 6 bases to trimming and J lost 0 bases, with 9 bases between them. The CDR3 spans 13 residues. Germline lookup yields CDR1 MNHEY and CDR2 SMNVEV (reference sequence). In DNA, the CDR3 is TGTGCCAGCAGCCTCACCAGCTCCTACGAGCAGTACTTC. Translation gives CASSLTSSYEQYF.

The chain joins TRBV2 to TRBJ2-1; TRBD1 might be the D (6 bases). Trimming removed 4 bases at V and 13 bases at J, with 17 bases between. Germline CDR1 is SNHLY and CDR2 is FYNNEI. This CDR3 has 13 residues. CDR3 coding DNA: TGTGCCAGCAGTGTGGGGACATTGTACAATCAGTTCTTC. It is translated as CASSVGTLYNQFF. Complete variable domain (other parts from reference TRBV2 and TRBJ2-1): EPEVTQTPSHQVTQMGQEVILRCVPISNHLYFYWYRQILGQKVEFLVSFYNNEISEKSEIFDDQFSVERPDGSNFTLKIRSTKLEDSAMYFCASSVGTLYNQFFGPGTRLTVL.

The CDR3: CASSQPGQVNNYGYTF. CDR3 DNA sequence: TGTGCCAGCAGCCAACCCGGACAGGTTAATAACTATGGCTACACCTTC. The chain employs TRBV3-1 (or the pseudogene TRBV3-2) and TRBJ1-2; TRBD1 matches 7 bases. CDR3 length: 16 residues. Germline-derived CDR1 and CDR2 are LGHDT and YNNKEL (reference sequence). After removal of 2 bases from V and 1 base from J, the junction contained 7 bases not matched to a gene.

This chain joins TRBV11-1 and TRBJ2-1, with D possibly being TRBD2 (7 bases). The CDR3 is made up of 15 amino acids. Germline V gene sequence: CDR1 SGHAT, CDR2 FQDESV (reference sequence). Trimming cost V 7 bases and J 1 base, with 14 bases left between them. CDR3 DNA sequence: TGTGCCAGCACCTCGGGGGGCACTTCCTACAATGAGCAGTTCTTC. This gives the protein CASTSGGTSYNEQFF.

The chain uses TRBV5-5 and TRBJ2-2; D is perhaps TRBD1 or TRBD2 (5 bases each). Looked up from germline, CDR1 is SGHKS and CDR2 is YYEKEE (reference sequence). CDR3 length: 16 amino acids. V was cut by 4 bases and J by 6 bases, with 19 bases left in between. CDR3: CASSPGTESGPGELFF. Here the CDR3 DNA reads TGTGCCAGCAGCCCTGGGACCGAGTCCGGACCCGGGGAGCTGTTTTTT.

This chain connects TRBV11-2 to TRBJ2-5; a weak D match, TRBD2 (5 bases). CDR1 and CDR2 (germline): SGHAT, FQNNGV. The CDR3 is 17 residues long. The V and J ends lost 1 base and 2 bases respectively, with 17 bases between them. The CDR3: CASSLGPREMGQETQYF. The CDR3, as DNA: TGTGCCAGCAGCTTAGGACCCCGGGAAATGGGGCAAGAGACCCAGTACTTC.

This chain uses TRBV24-1 with TRBJ2-2; 9 nucleotides match TRBD1. After removal of 5 bases from V and 4 bases from J, the junction contained 13 bases not matched to a gene. Per the germline V gene, CDR1 is KGHDR and CDR2 is SFDVKD. The CDR3 totals 18 residues. The CDR3 protein is CATSVGQGRYGSTGELFF. CDR3 bases: TGTGCCACCAGTGTGGGACAGGGAAGGTACGGCAGCACCGGGGAGCTGTTTTTT.

The rearrangement links TRBV2 to TRBJ2-5, with 7 bases aligning to TRBD1. Germline V gene data show CDR1 as SNHLY and CDR2 as FYNNEI. V dropped 4 bases and J dropped 2; count of bases not matched to a gene: 10. The CDR3 is 16 residues long. CDR3 in DNA: TGTGCCAGCAGTGGGGGACGACAGGGTGGTCAAGAGACCCAGTACTTC. It translates to CASSGGRQGGQETQYF.

Of note for this clone: Other DNA sequences within the sample encode an identical CDR3. This rearrangement joins TRBV7-9 to TRBJ2-5; D unclear. CDR3 length equals 14 residues. Germline V gives CDR1 SEHNR, CDR2 FQNEAQ (reference sequence). The V gene lost 1 base and the J gene lost 0 bases, with 6 bases spanning the gap. CDR3 residues: CASSLVRDQETQYF. The CDR3 DNA sequence: TGTGCCAGCAGCTTAGTAAGGGACCAAGAGACCCAGTACTTC.

On this clone itself: The sample has other DNA sequences that encode this CDR3 too. The chain recombines TRBV5-6 with TRBJ1-1, with D unclear. The CDR3 totals 16 residues. Germline loops: CDR1 SGHDT, CDR2 YYEEEE. Trimming left V 2 bases short and J 0 bases short, with 14 bases between. The CDR3 region is CASSLPRTGMNTEAFF. DNA of the CDR3: TGTGCCAGCAGCTTACCCCGGACCGGCATGAACACTGAAGCTTTCTTT.

The chain joins TRBV9 to TRBJ1-1; D unresolved. Trimming took 1 base from V and 0 from J, leaving 22 bases between them. Germline assignment: CDR1 SGDLS and CDR2 YYNGEE. This CDR3 spans 19 amino acids. CDR3 sequence: CASSVLDRSAINLNTEAFF. CDR3 sequence (DNA): TGTGCCAGCAGCGTATTAGATCGAAGTGCCATAAATTTGAACACTGAAGCTTTCTTT.

The rearrangement joins TRBV10-2 to TRBJ2-3; 8 positions match TRBD2. The V gene's germline CDR1 is WSHSY and CDR2 SAAADI. J gave up 3 bases and V 5 bases, and 7 bases lay outside the gene matches. The CDR3 length is 15 residues. CDR3 DNA sequence: TGCGCCAGCAGTACGGCGGGGGGCCGGACAGATACGCAGTATTTT. It encodes CASSTAGGRTDTQYF.

The chain links TRBV2 to TRBJ2-2, with a weak D call TRBD2 (6 bases). With 4 bases removed from V and 0 bases from J, the gap between germline ends came to 12 bases. The V gene's germline CDR1 is SNHLY and CDR2 FYNNEI. The CDR3 extends over 16 amino acids. The CDR3 loop reads CASSAPGTANTGELFF. As DNA, the CDR3 is TGTGCCAGCAGTGCACCCGGGACTGCGAACACCGGGGAGCTGTTTTTT. Combining the CDR3 with reference TRBV2 and TRBJ2-2 gives the whole variable domain EPEVTQTPSHQVTQMGQEVILRCVPISNHLYFYWYRQILGQKVEFLVSFYNNEISEKSEIFDDQFSVERPDGSNFTLKIRSTKLEDSAMYFCASSAPGTANTGELFFGEGSRLTVL.